What follows describes a single TCR beta chain. Its antigen remains unidentified. This sample was taken from a study of OX40 agonist ivuxolimab in advanced cancers. Turning to the study itself: The dose-escalation cohort was approximately 85% male, with a mean age of about 58 years, ranging roughly 23 to 79. Earlier anti-PD-1, anti-PD-L1 or anti-CTLA-4 therapy was permitted; over 35% had received some.

From germline, CDR1 is MNHNY and CDR2 SVGAGI (reference sequence). Trimming shortened V by 2 bases and J by 1 base, and 8 bases separated the two germline ends. The CDR3 length is 14 residues. TCRdb keeps only in-frame clones here, not all; method: immunoSEQ multiplex PCR. The data contain over 45,000 clones, 83% of them singletons. Study outcomes and limitations: Expanded clones were, on average, more numerous among CD8+ T cells than CD4+.

This TCR came from an adult with an advanced solid tumor such as melanoma, head and neck, liver or kidney cancer. The chain carries TRBV6-6 and TRBJ2-5; D is unresolved. Sequenced here: CD4+ or CD8+ T cells sorted from blood, sampled in a trial of the OX40 agonist ivuxolimab. The CDR3 loop reads CASSYGRTQETQYF. The CDR3 DNA reads TGTGCCAGCAGTTACGGCCGGACCCAAGAGACCCAGTACTTC.